These T cell receptor beta chains were read from a single sample in a study of cytotoxic CD8 clonotypes in ibrutinib-treated CLL. TCRdb's copy holds only in-frame clones and misses some; the assay was immunoSEQ multiplex PCR. The top ten clones hold around 2.1% of a sample with 150,000 to 200,000 clones, roughly four fifths of them seen once. This sample comprised PBMCs, obtained after 12 months of ibrutinib treatment. The receptors were gathered from a human donor with chronic lymphocytic leukemia. CDR3s include the opening cysteine and the closing phenylalanine or tryptophan. The order of the fields is D gene, J gene, V gene, clone size, CDR3 protein, CDR3 DNA. A D gene is named only where the DNA matches it firmly. A clone size is listed for some rows: how often the clone was seen (once, few, many), or a class if it is expanded.

NA,TRBJ2-7,TRBV27,NA,CASSLGGRGYEQYF,TGTGCCAGCAGTTTAGGGGGTCGTGGCTACGAGCAGTACTTC
NA,TRBJ2-2,TRBV10-3,few,CAIRGLNTGELFF,TGTGCCATCAGAGGACTGAACACCGGGGAGCTGTTTTTT
NA,TRBJ2-3,TRBV12-5,NA,CASAAQGTSTDTQYF,TGTGCTAGTGCCGCGCAGGGGACTAGCACAGATACGCAGTATTTT
NA,TRBJ2-2,TRBV19,NA,CASSRSDTGNTGELFF,TGTGCCAGTAGTCGATCAGACACGGGGAACACCGGGGAGCTGTTTTTT
NA,TRBJ1-4,TRBV28,NA,CASIRGGSLNNEKLFF,TGTGCCAGCATCAGAGGGGGTTCGCTCAATAATGAAAAACTGTTTTTT
NA,TRBJ2-1,TRBV5-8,few,CASSLVEGSQFF,TGTGCCAGCAGCTTGGTCGAAGGGTCCCAGTTCTTC
NA,TRBJ1-3,TRBV9,NA,CASSPPWGPGNTIYF,TGTGCCAGCAGCCCGCCTTGGGGCCCCGGAAACACCATATATTTT
TRBD2,TRBJ2-2,TRBV4-3,NA,CASSSSSSLAATGELFF,TGCGCCAGCAGCTCAAGTAGTAGTCTAGCGGCGACCGGGGAGCTGTTTTTT
NA,TRBJ1-3,TRBV18,few,CASSPEYGNTIYF,TGTGCCAGCTCCCCAGAGTATGGAAACACCATATATTTT
NA,TRBJ1-2,TRBV28,NA,CASSLGPGYTF,TGTGCCAGCAGTTTAGGACCTGGCTACACCTTC
TRBD1,TRBJ2-2,TRBV11-3,NA,CASSKTGVNTGELFF,TGTGCCAGCAGCAAAACAGGGGTAAACACCGGGGAGCTGTTTTTT
TRBD1,TRBJ1-5,TRBV19,NA,CASKVGTGNQPQHF,TGTGCCAGTAAAGTGGGGACAGGCAATCAGCCCCAGCATTTT
TRBD1,TRBJ2-1,TRBV7-2,NA,CASSEVRGPNEQFF,TGTGCCAGCAGCGAGGTGAGGGGGCCCAATGAGCAGTTCTTC
NA,TRBJ1-2,TRBV4-3,NA,CASSQEAGGWDGYTF,TGCGCCAGCAGCCAAGAGGCGGGGGGCTGGGATGGCTACACCTTC
TRBD2,TRBJ2-1,TRBV19,NA,CASSKEAGGEQFF,TGTGCCAGTAGTAAGGAAGCGGGAGGTGAGCAGTTCTTC
NA,TRBJ1-5,TRBV4-1,few,CASSQGLGGETGNQPQHF,TGCGCCAGCAGCCAAGGCTTGGGAGGGGAGACAGGCAATCAGCCCCAGCATTTT
NA,TRBJ2-7,TRBV7-9,NA,CASSLGGDEQYF,TGTGCCAGCAGCTTAGGCGGAGACGAGCAGTACTTC
NA,TRBJ2-7,TRBV28,NA,CASTSEPVPYEQYF,TGTGCCAGCACCTCAGAACCGGTTCCCTACGAGCAGTACTTC
TRBD2,TRBJ2-1,TRBV5-4,NA,CASSPPGLGATHEQFF,TGTGCCAGCAGCCCGCCGGGACTAGGGGCAACGCATGAGCAGTTCTTC
TRBD1,TRBJ2-5,TRBV5-6,NA,CASSLGTGQGQTQYF,TGTGCCAGCAGCTTGGGGACGGGACAGGGCCAGACCCAGTACTTC
TRBD1,TRBJ1-2,TRBV6-5,NA,CASSDRVDYGYTF,TGTGCCAGCTCGGACAGGGTTGACTATGGCTACACCTTC
TRBD1,TRBJ1-6,TRBV18,NA,CASSPTTGGNSPLHF,TGTGCCAGCTCACCAACGACAGGGGGTAATTCACCCCTCCACTTT
NA,TRBJ1-1,TRBV28,NA,CASRSVNTEAFF,TGTGCCAGCAGGTCAGTGAACACTGAAGCTTTCTTT
NA,TRBJ1-6,TRBV28,NA,CASSSGESGSPLHF,TGTGCCAGCAGTTCCGGAGAAAGCGGGTCACCCCTCCACTTT
NA,TRBJ2-6,TRBV18,NA,CASSPRVQRGFSGANVLTF,TGTGCCAGCTCACCACGGGTACAGAGGGGGTTCTCTGGGGCCAACGTCCTGACTTTC
NA,TRBJ2-7,TRBV28,NA,CASSLVSEQYF,TGTGCCAGCAGTTTAGTAAGCGAGCAGTACTTC
NA,TRBJ2-4,TRBV11-2,NA,CASSLDPGVLAKNIQYF,TGTGCCAGCAGCTTAGATCCAGGGGTGCTAGCCAAAAACATTCAGTACTTC
TRBD2,TRBJ2-5,TRBV19,NA,CATRNGELAGVTGTQYF,TGTGCCACCCGAAACGGGGAACTAGCGGGAGTCACAGGGACCCAGTACTTC
NA,TRBJ1-1,TRBV15,NA,CATSRDKEELDAEAFF,TGTGCCACCAGCAGAGATAAGGAGGAGCTGGACGCTGAAGCTTTCTTT
TRBD1,TRBJ2-1,TRBV5-1,NA,CASSSAAGGTSRNEQFF,TGCGCCAGCAGCTCTGCGGCAGGGGGCACTTCTAGGAATGAGCAGTTCTTC
NA,TRBJ1-5,TRBV7-2,NA,CASSLAGYNQPQHF,TGTGCCAGCAGCTTAGCAGGGTATAATCAGCCCCAGCATTTT
NA,TRBJ2-7,TRBV28,NA,CASSQDRPGGEQYF,TGTGCCAGCAGTCAAGACAGGCCAGGCGGGGAGCAGTACTTC
NA,TRBJ1-1,TRBV18,NA,CASSPDAGTEAFF,TGTGCCAGCTCACCCGACGCAGGGACTGAAGCTTTCTTT
NA,TRBJ2-7,TRBV6-1,NA,CASSEGSGEYEQYF,TGTGCCAGCAGTGAAGGGTCGGGTGAGTACGAGCAGTACTTC
TRBD1,TRBJ2-1,TRBV5-1,NA,CASSLLETGGNEQFF,TGCGCCAGCAGTTTGCTCGAGACAGGGGGCAATGAGCAGTTCTTC
NA,TRBJ2-7,TRBV7-2,NA,CASSPPGQRYEQYF,TGTGCCAGCAGTCCCCCCGGGCAGAGATACGAGCAGTACTTC
TRBD2,TRBJ2-3,TRBV9,once,CASSVLGLAGADTQYF,TGTGCCAGCAGCGTACTCGGACTAGCGGGCGCAGATACGCAGTATTTT
NA,TRBJ2-7,TRBV21-1,NA,CASSNRGLNEQYF,TGTGCCAGCAGCAACAGGGGGCTCAACGAGCAGTACTTC
NA,TRBJ1-1,TRBV19,NA,CASSRLGGANTEAFF,TGTGCCAGTAGCAGACTCGGGGGGGCGAACACTGAAGCTTTCTTT
NA,TRBJ1-2,TRBV5-6,NA,CASSLSTGPGDGYTF,TGTGCCAGCAGCCTTTCTACAGGGCCGGGGGATGGCTACACCTTC
TRBD1,TRBJ1-1,TRBV27,NA,CASSPGGSEAFF,TGTGCCAGCAGTCCAGGGGGATCTGAAGCTTTCTTT